The clone carrying this TCR beta chain was found once. Its antigen is undetermined. The record originates from a study of cytomegalovirus exposure and HLA in healthy donors. Overall study results and limits: High specificity and sensitivity for cytomegalovirus status were reported for the classifier. As confirmed in vitro, a few CMV-associated chains were specific for CMV antigens. TCR clusters originating in the first cohort tended to co-occur in the 110 or so validation repertoires, according to a later analysis.

TCRdb's copy holds only in-frame clones and misses some; the assay was immunoSEQ multiplex PCR. Counted here are tens of thousands of clones, roughly nine tenths occurring once; the ten biggest clones make up around 16%. Germline V gives CDR1 SGHDN, CDR2 FVKESK. This CDR3 contains 15 residues. Losses at the gene ends were 3 bases for V and 4 bases for J; bases not matched to a gene: 1. This TCR came from a woman aged 18-29 years in good health and CMV-seronegative. This chain uses TRBV14 with TRBJ2-3, with 13 bases that match TRBD2. Specimen: PBMCs. CDR3 DNA: TGTGCCAGCAGCCACACTAGCGGGGGGGCAGATACGCAGTATTTT. Residues: CASSHTSGGADTQYF.